This TCR beta chain comes out of a study of blood T cell repertoires in COVID-19 (dated by TCRdb to about 2020). For context, the study as a whole: Collaborator samples came from the United States, Italy and Spain and covered acute and convalescent phases of COVID-19. The material from the prospective study consisted of cDNA or gDNA derived from T cells, B-cell-depleted T cells, or PBMCs. Subjects who had been exposed to COVID-19, were actively infected with it, or had recovered from it provided the deeply sampled blood TCRbeta repertoires that made up the dataset. A freely available public database, intended as a resource for researchers studying the immune response to SARS-CoV-2, is where the repertoires were released. Samples came from the ongoing ImmuneRACE study (first 160 participants) plus 1,254 subjects from 6 global collaborators. Nearly every sample came with metadata listing a de-identified subject ID, COVID-19 status, age in years and sex. Where HLA class I and class II types were available, the types were taken from metadata supplied by the sample provider, not from assay-based typing.

The germline ends are 11 bases apart after V is trimmed by 8 bases and J by 4 bases. As encoded in the germline V gene, CDR1 is SNHLY while CDR2 is FYNNEI. The CDR3 has 12 amino acids, counting the end cysteine and phenylalanine. Only the CDR3 portion is preserved as DNA: 36 bases, with reading frame beginning at the first base. Whole blood was collected in K2EDTA tubes by collaborating institutions according to the institutions' own protocols. For TCRbeta analysis, collaborator samples were shipped as frozen whole blood, as isolated PBMCs, or as DNA extracted from either sample type. General conclusions and limits of the study: The quantity of clinical and demographic metadata differed by source and by participant and was supplied without curation.

TCRbeta CDR3 regions were amplified from genomic DNA using the immunoSEQ Assay, a bias-controlled multiplex PCR. Turning to the authors' computational methods: Nucleated cell counts per sample were estimated from amplification of reference gene primers within the assay. Sequence reads were collapsed and filtered to measure the absolute abundance of every unique TCRbeta CDR3 rearrangement. For each sample, productive Simpson clonality was calculated as the square root of Simpson's diversity index across productive rearrangements. This immuneACCESS table, as held by TCRdb, lists in-frame sequences with V and J called but not all clones. Of the missing ones, under half trace to an unresolved V gene in checked studies; the others have no known cause. V and J calls and clone size are given by that table; D and trimming were obtained from the DNA. Counted in this sample were roughly 160,000 clones; roughly 84% of them appeared once. The ten biggest clones cover 11% of the sample.

Comments on this clone: Its cognate antigen has yet to be identified. Base qualities are missing; no much larger clone stands one base away.

The sample consisted of peripheral blood. In this chain, TRBV2 is recombined with TRBJ2-5, and perhaps TRBD2 as D gene, on 5 matching bases. This TCR was recovered from a man in his 70s with active or convalescent COVID-19. The nucleotide sequence reads TGTGCCAGCCAGGACTTCCTAGAGACCCAGTACTTC. Its protein is CASQDFLETQYF. Here the CDR3 is joined to the reference TRBV2 and TRBJ2-5 genes, and the full variable domain is: EPEVTQTPSHQVTQMGQEVILRCVPISNHLYFYWYRQILGQKVEFLVSFYNNEISEKSEIFDDQFSVERPDGSNFTLKIRSTKLEDSAMYFCASQDFLETQYFGPGTRLLVL.